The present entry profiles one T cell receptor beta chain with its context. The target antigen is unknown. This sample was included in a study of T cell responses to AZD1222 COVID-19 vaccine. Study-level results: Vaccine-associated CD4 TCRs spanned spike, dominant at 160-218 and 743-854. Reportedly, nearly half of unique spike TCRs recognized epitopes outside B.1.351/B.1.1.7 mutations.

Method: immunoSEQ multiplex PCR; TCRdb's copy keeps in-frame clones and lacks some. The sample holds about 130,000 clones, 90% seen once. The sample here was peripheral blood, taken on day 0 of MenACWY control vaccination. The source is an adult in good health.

The DNA for the CDR3 is TGTGCCACCAGTGATTTGGTCAGGGAAAATGAGCAGTTCTTC. Its translation: CATSDLVRENEQFF. The V call is TRBV24-1, the J call TRBJ2-1; tentatively, D is TRBD1 (5 bases). The germline CDR1 and CDR2 sequences are KGHDR and SFDVKD. CDR3 length: 14 residues. V lost 0 bases, J lost 7 bases, and 9 bases lay in between.